Listed here is a single TCR beta chain. Antigen: not known. V was clipped by 3 bases and J by 5 bases; unmatched bases: 8. Germline CDR1 is KGHDR and CDR2 is SFDVKD. The CDR3 consists of 15 residues. Profiling relied on immunoSEQ multiplex PCR, and the TCRdb table lists in-frame clones only, not all of them. The sample lists about 160,000 clones, around 90% occurring once. This entry belongs to a study of T cell responses to AZD1222 COVID-19 vaccine. Study outcomes and limitations: Seropositive status at baseline applied to only 5 to 7 AZD1222 recipients. White British ancestry dominated among donors, who included more females, and clonal diversity was possibly underestimated. Unmutated variant regions are reportedly targeted by nearly half of spike-specific TCRs. The study found Spike-specific TCR breadth and depth rose after two AZD1222 doses.

The receptor was isolated from an adult in good health. The material sequenced was peripheral blood, taken on day 0 of MenACWY control vaccination. V usage is TRBV24-1 and J usage is TRBJ2-5; 7 bases align to TRBD1. The CDR3 bases are TGTGCCACCAGTGATCCAACAGGGGTGCGGGAGACCCAGTACTTC. This translates into CATSDPTGVRETQYF.